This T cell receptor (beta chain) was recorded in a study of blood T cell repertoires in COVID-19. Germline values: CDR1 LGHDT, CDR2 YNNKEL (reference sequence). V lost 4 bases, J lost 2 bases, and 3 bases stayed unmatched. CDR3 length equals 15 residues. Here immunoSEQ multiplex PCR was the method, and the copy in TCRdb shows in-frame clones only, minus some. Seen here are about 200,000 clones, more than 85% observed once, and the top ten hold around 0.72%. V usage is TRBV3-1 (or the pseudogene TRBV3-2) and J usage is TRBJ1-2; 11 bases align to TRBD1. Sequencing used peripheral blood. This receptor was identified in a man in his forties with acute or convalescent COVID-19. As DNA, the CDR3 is TGTGCCAGCAGCCCCCGGGACAGGGGGAACTATGGCTACACCTTC. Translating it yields CASSPRDRGNYGYTF.